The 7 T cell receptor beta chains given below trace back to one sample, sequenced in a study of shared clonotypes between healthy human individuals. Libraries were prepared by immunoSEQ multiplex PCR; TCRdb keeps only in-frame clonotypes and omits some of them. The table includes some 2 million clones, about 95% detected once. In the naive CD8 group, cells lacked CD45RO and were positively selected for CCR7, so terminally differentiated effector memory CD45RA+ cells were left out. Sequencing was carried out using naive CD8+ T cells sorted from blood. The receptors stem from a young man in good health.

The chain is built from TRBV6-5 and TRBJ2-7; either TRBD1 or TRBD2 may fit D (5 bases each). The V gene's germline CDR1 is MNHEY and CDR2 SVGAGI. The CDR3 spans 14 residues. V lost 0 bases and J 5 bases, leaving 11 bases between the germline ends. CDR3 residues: CASSYSPLGDEQYF. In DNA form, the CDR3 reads TGTGCCAGCAGTTACTCCCCATTGGGGGACGAGCAGTACTTC.

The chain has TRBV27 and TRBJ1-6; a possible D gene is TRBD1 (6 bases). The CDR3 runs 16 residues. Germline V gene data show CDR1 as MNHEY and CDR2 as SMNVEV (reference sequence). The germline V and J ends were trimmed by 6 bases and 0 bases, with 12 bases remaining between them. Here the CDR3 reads CASRLGGASYNSPLHF. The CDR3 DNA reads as TGTGCCAGCAGGCTGGGGGGGGCCTCCTATAATTCACCCCTCCACTTT.

Here the CDR3 reads CASSSAVRTEAFF. CDR3 sequence (DNA): TGTGCCAGCAGCTCGGCGGTTAGGACTGAAGCTTTCTTT. The rearrangement links TRBV7-2 to TRBJ1-1; D is unclear. Deletions cut 4 bases from V and 5 bases from J, with 11 bases between. The CDR3 extends over 13 amino acids. Germline-derived CDR1 and CDR2 are SGHTA and FQGNSA.

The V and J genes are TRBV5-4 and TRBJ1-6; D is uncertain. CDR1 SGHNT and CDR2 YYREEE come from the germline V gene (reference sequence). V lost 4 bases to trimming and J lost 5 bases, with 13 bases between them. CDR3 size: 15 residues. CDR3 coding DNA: TGTGCCAGCAGCCGCCAGGCCGTGGATAATTCACCCCTCCACTTT. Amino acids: CASSRQAVDNSPLHF.

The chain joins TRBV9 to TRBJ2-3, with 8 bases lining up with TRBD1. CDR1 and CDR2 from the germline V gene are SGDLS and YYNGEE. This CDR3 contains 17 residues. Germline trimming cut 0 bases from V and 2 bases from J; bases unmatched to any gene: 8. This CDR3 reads CASSVGPGTGPTDTQYF. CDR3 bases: TGTGCCAGCAGCGTAGGTCCGGGGACAGGTCCCACAGATACGCAGTATTTT.

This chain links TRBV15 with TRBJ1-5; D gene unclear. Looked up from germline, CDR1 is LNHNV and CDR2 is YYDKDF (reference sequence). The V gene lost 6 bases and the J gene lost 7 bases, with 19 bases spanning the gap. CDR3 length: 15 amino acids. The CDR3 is CATSSHFAWGQPQHF. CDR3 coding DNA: TGTGCCACCAGTTCCCATTTTGCGTGGGGACAGCCCCAGCATTTT.

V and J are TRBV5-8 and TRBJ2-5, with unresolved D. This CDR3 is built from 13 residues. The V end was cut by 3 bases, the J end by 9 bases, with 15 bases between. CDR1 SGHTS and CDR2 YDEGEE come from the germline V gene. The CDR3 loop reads CASSWVVTGAQYF. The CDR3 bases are TGTGCCAGCAGCTGGGTCGTTACTGGGGCCCAGTACTTC.